The clone carrying this T cell receptor beta chain came up a few times. This CDR3 region has 14 residues. Germline CDR1 and CDR2: SQVTM and ANQGSEA. The V end was cut by 4 bases, the J end by 1 base, with 8 bases between. Sequencing templates came from extracted RNA that was reverse transcribed into cDNA. Produced via immunoSEQ multiplex PCR; TCRdb's table is partial and in-frame only. The sample lists hundreds of thousands of clones; roughly two thirds were seen once. The source of the sample is a study of CD8+ T cells in alopecia areata. Peripheral blood samples and lesional scalp punch biopsies were obtained from alopecia areata patients.

Material: CD4+ T cells sorted from blood, obtained at week 0. The chain employs TRBV29-1 and TRBJ2-6, with D perhaps assigned TRBD1 or TRBD2 (5 bases each). The sequence came from a human donor with alopecia areata. In DNA, the CDR3 is TGCAGCGTTGGGGGGACGTCTGGGGCCAACGTCCTGACTTTC. Protein sequence: CSVGGTSGANVLTF.